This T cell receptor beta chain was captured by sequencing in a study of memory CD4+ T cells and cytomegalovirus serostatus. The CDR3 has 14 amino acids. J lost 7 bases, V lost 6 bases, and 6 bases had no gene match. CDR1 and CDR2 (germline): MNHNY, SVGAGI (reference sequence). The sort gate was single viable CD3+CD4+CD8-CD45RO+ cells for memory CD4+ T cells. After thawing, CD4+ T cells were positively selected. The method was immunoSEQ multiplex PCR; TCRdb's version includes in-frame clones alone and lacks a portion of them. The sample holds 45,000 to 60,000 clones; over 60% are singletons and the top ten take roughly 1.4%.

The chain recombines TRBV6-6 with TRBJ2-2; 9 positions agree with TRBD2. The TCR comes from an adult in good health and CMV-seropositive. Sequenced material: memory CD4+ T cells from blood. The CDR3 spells CASRPSGTGGELFF. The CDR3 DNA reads TGTGCCAGCAGGCCTAGCGGGACCGGCGGGGAGCTGTTTTTT.